Sequencing of this TCR beta chain was carried out in a study of shared clonotypes between healthy human individuals. CDR3 length: 15 residues. V shed 6 bases and J 1 base; nucleotides not matched to a gene: 5. CDR1 KGHSH and CDR2 LQKENI come from the germline V gene. Only in-frame clones appear in the TCRdb table, and some are missing; sequencing was by immunoSEQ multiplex PCR. The table has about 2.4 million clones, 90% to 95% seen once. V usage is TRBV18 and J usage is TRBJ1-1, with TRBD1 matching over 10 bases. This clonotype was sampled from a man aged 18 to 30 in good health. Some clones in this sample may be carry-over from other donors' samples. The sequenced sample was naive CD4+ T cells from PBMCs. The subset was: CD45RA+ positively selected. This CDR3 reads CASSPDRGPNTEAFF. CDR3 bases: TGTGCCAGCTCGCCAGACAGGGGGCCGAACACTGAAGCTTTCTTT.